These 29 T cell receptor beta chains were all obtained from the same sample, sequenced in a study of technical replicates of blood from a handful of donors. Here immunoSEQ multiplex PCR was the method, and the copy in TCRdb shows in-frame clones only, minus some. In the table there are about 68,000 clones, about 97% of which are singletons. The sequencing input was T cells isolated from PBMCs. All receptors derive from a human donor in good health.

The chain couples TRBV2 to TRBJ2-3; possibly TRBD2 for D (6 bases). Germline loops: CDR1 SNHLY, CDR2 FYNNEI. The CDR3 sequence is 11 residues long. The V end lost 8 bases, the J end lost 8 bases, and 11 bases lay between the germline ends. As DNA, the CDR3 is TGTGCCAGCCCCTTGGGGGGTACGCAGTATTTT. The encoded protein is CASPLGGTQYF.

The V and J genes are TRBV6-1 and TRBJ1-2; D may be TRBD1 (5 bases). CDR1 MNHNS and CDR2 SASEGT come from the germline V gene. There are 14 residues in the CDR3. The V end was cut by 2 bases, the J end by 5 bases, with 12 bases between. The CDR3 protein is CASSEITGPYGYTF. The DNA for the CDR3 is TGTGCCAGCAGTGAAATCACAGGTCCGTATGGCTACACCTTC.

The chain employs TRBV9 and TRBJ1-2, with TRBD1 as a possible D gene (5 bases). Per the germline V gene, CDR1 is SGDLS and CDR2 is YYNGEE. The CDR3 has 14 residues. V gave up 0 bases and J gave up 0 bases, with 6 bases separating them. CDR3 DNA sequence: TGTGCCAGCAGCGTAGGGGGCGCTAACTATGGCTACACCTTC. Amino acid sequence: CASSVGGANYGYTF.

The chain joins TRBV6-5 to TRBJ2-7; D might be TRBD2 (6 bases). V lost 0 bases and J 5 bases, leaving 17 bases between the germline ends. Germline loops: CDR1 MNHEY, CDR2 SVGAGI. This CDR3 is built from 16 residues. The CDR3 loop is CASSYSLVEGLNEQYF. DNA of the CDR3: TGTGCCAGCAGTTACTCGCTCGTGGAGGGTCTCAACGAGCAGTACTTC.

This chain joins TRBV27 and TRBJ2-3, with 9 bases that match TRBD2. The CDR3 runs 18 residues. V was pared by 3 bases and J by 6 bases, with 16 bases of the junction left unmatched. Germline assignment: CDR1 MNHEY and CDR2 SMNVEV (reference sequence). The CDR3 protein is CASSLGGVSGRFPDTQYF. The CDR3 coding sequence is TGTGCCAGCAGTTTGGGGGGGGTAAGCGGGAGGTTTCCGGATACGCAGTATTTT.

For the CDR3, the DNA is TGTGCCAGCACGGAGTCTTCGAAGAGGAATGAAGCTTTCTTT. As protein: CASTESSKRNEAFF. The chain couples TRBV28 to TRBJ1-1; D remains ambiguous. This CDR3 has 14 residues. The ends were cut back, 7 bases at V and 7 bases at J, with 19 bases in the middle. CDR1 is MDHEN and CDR2 is SYDVKM in the germline V gene.

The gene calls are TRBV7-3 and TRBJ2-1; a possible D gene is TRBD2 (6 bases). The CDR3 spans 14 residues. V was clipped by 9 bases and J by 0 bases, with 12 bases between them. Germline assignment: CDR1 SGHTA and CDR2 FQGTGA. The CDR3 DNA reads TGTGCCAGTCGGGACTTTAGCTCCTACAATGAGCAGTTCTTC. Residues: CASRDFSSYNEQFF.

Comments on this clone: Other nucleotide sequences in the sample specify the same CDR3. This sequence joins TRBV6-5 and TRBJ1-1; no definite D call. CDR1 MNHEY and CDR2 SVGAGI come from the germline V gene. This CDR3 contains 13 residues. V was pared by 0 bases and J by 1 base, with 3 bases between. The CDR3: CASSYSQNTEAFF. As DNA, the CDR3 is TGTGCCAGCAGTTACTCACAGAACACTGAAGCTTTCTTT.

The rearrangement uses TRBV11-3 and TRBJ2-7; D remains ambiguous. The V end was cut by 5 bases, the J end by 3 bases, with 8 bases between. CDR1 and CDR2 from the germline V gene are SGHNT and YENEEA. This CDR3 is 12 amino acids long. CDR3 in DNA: TGTGCCAGCAGCCTCTATGTCTACGAGCAGTACTTC. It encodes CASSLYVYEQYF.

The CDR3 DNA is TGCAGCGTTGATGCCGGGTACACAGATACGCAGTATTTT. Protein sequence: CSVDAGYTDTQYF. V is TRBV29-1 and J is TRBJ2-3, with D unclear. CDR1 is SQVTM, CDR2 ANQGSEA, per germline. V gave up 3 bases and J gave up 2 bases, with 9 bases separating them. The length of the CDR3 is 13 residues.

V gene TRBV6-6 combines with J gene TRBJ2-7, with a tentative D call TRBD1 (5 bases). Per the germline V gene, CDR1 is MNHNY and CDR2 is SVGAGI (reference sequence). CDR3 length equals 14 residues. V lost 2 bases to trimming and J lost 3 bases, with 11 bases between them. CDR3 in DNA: TGTGCCAGCAGTTACGACAGAGCTAACTACGAGCAGTACTTC. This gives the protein CASSYDRANYEQYF.

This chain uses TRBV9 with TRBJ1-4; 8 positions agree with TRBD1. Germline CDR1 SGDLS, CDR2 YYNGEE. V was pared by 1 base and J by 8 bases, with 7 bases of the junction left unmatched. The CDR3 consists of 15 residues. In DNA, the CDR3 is TGTGCCAGCAGCGTATCGGACAGGGAGCGGGAAAAACTGTTTTTT. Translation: CASSVSDREREKLFF. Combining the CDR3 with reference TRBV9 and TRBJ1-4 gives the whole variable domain DSGVTQTPKHLITATGQRVTLRCSPRSGDLSVYWYQQSLDQGLQFLIQYYNGEERAKGNILERFSAQQFPDLHSELNLSSLELGDSALYFCASSVSDREREKLFFGSGTQLSVL.

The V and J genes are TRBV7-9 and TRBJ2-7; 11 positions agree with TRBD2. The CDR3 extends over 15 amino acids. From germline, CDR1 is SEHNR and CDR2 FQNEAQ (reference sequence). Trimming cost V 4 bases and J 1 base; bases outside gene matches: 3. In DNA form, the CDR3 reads TGTGCCAGCAGCTCTAGACTAGCGGGATCCTACGAGCAGTACTTC. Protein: CASSSRLAGSYEQYF.

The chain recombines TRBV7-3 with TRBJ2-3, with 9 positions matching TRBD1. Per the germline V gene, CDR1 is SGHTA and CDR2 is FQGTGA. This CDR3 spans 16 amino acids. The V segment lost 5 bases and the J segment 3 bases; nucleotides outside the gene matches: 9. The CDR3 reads CASSHSGTGITDTQYF. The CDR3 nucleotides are TGTGCCAGCAGCCATTCCGGGACAGGGATAACAGATACGCAGTATTTT.

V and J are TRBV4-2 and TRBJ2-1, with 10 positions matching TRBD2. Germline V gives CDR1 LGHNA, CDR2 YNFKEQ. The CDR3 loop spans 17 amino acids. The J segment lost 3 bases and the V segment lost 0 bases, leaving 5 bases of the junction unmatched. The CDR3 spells CASSQELAGEVYNEQFF. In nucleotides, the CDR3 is TGTGCCAGCAGCCAAGAGCTAGCGGGAGAGGTCTACAATGAGCAGTTCTTC.

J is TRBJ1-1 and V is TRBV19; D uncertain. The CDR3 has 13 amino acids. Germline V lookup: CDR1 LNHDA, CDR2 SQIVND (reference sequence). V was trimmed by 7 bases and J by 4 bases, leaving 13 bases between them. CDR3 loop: CASTFLGVTEAFF. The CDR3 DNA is TGTGCCAGTACCTTCCTCGGGGTCACTGAAGCTTTCTTT.

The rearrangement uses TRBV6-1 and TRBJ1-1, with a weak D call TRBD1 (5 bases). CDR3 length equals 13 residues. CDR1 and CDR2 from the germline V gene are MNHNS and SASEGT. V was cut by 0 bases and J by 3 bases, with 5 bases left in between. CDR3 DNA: TGTGCCAGCAGTGAAGCAGGGGACACTGAAGCTTTCTTT. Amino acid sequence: CASSEAGDTEAFF.

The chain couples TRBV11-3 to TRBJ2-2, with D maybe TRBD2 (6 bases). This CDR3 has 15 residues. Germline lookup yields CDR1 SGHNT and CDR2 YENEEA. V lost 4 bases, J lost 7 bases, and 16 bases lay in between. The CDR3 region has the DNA TGTGCCAGCAGCTCAGGGCTCCGGGGAGGCGGGGAGCTGTTTTTT. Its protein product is CASSSGLRGGGELFF.

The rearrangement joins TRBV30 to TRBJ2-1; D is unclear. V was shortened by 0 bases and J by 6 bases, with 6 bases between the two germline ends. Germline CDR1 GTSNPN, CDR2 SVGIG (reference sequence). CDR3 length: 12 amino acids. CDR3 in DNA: TGTGCCTGGAGTGTCTTATTCAATGAGCAGTTCTTC. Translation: CAWSVLFNEQFF. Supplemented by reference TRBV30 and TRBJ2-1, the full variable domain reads SQTIHQWPATLVQPVGSPLSLECTVEGTSNPNLYWYRQAAGRGLQLLFYSVGIGQISSEVPQNLSASRPQDRQFILSSKKLLLSDSGFYLCAWSVLFNEQFFGPGTRLTVL.

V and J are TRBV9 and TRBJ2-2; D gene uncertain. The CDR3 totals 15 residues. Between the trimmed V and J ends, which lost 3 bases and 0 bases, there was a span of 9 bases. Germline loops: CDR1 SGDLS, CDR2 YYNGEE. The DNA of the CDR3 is TGTGCCAGCAGCGACCGTGCGGCGAACACCGGGGAGCTGTTTTTT. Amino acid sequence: CASSDRAANTGELFF.

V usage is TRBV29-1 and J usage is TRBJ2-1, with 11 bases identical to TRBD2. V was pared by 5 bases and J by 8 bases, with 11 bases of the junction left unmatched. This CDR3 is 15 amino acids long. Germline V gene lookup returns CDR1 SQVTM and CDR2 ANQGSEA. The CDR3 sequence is CSVSGLAGYVDEQFF. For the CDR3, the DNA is TGCAGCGTTTCCGGACTAGCGGGCTACGTGGATGAGCAGTTCTTC.

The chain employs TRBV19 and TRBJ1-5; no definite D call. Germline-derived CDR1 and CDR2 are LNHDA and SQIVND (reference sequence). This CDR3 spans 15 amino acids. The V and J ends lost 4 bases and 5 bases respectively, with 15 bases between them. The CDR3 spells CASSKPRGTDQPQHF. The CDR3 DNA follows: TGTGCCAGTAGTAAGCCCCGGGGAACTGATCAGCCCCAGCATTTT.

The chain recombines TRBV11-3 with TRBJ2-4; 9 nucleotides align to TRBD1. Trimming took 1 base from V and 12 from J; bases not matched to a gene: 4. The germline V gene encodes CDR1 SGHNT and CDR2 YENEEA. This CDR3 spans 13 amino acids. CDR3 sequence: CASSLVGTGNQYF. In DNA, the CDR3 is TGTGCCAGCAGCTTAGTAGGGACAGGGAATCAGTACTTC. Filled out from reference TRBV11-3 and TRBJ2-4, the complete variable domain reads EAGVVQSPRYKIIEKKQPVAFWCNPISGHNTLYWYLQNLGQGPELLIRYENEEAVDDSQLPKDRFSAERLKGVDSTLKIQPAELGDSAVYLCASSLVGTGNQYFGAGTRLSVL.

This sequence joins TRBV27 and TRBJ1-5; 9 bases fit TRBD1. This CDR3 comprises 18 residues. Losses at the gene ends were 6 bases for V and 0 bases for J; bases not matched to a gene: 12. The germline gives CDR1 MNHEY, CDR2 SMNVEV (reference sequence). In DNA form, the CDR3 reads TGTGCCAGCAGCCCAACCCCACAGGGGGCTTTTAGCAATCAGCCCCAGCATTTT. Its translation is CASSPTPQGAFSNQPQHF.

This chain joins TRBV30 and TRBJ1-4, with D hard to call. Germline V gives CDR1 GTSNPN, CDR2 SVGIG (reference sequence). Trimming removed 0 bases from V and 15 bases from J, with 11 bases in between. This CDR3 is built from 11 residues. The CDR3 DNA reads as TGTGCCTGGAGTGTTCTGGGTGAGGTGTTTTTT. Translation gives CAWSVLGEVFF.

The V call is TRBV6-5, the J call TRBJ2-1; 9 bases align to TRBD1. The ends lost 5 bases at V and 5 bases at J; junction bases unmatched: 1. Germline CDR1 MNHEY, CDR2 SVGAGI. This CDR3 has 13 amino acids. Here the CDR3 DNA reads TGTGCCAGCAGTGGACAGGGGAACAATGAGCAGTTCTTC. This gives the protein CASSGQGNNEQFF.

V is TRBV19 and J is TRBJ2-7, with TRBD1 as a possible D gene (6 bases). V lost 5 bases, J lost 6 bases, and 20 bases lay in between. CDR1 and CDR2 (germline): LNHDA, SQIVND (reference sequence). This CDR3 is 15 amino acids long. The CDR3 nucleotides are TGTGCCAGTAGTTCGGGGACATACGGATCGGGCGAGCAGTACTTC. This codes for CASSSGTYGSGEQYF.

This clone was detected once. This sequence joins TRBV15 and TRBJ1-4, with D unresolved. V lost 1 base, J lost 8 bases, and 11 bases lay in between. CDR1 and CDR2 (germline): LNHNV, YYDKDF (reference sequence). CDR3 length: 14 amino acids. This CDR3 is CATSRVRTGEKLFF. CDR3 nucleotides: TGTGCCACCAGCAGAGTACGGACTGGGGAAAAACTGTTTTTT.

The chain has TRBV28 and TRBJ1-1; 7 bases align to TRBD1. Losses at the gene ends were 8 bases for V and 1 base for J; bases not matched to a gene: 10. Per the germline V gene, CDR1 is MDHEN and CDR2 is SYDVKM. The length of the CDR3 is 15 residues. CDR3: CASELRQGANTEAFF. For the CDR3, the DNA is TGTGCCAGCGAACTCCGACAGGGAGCGAACACTGAAGCTTTCTTT.